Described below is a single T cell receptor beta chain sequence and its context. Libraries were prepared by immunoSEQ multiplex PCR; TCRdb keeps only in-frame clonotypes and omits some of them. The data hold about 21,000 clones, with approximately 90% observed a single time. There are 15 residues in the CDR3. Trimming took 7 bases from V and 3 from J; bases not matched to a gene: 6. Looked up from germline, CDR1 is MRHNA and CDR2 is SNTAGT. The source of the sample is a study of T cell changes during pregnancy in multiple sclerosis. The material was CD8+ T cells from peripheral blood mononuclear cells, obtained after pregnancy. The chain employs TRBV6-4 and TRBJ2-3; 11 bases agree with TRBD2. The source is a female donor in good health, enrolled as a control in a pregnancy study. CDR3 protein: CASTQLAGDTDTQYF. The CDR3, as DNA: TGTGCCAGCACTCAACTAGCGGGAGATACAGATACGCAGTATTTT.